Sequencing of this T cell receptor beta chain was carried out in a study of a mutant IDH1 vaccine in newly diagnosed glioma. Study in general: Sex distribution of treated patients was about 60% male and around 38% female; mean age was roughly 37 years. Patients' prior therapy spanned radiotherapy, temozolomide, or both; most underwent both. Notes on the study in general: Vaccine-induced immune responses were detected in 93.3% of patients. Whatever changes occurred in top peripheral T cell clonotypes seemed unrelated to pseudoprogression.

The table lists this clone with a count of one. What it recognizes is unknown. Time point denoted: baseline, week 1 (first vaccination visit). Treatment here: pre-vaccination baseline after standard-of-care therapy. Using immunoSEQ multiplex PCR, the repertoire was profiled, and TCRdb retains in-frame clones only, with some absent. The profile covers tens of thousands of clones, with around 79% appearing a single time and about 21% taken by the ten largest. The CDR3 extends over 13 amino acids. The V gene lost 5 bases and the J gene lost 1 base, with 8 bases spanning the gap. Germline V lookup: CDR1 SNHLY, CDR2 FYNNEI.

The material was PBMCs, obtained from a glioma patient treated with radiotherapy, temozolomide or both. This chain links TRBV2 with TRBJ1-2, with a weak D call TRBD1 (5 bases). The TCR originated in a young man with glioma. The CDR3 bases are TGTGCCAGCAGTCAACAGGTTAACTATGGCTACACCTTC. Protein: CASSQQVNYGYTF.